This record looks at one TCR beta chain sequence and its context. This CDR3 spans 15 amino acids. This specimen comes from a study of blood T cells in healthy people across ages. Primers used in a second PCR of about 7 to 12 cycles were a sample-barcoded 5' primer and a J-beta primer mix. A single record per CDR3 protein comes from TCRdb applying MiXCR to the 5' RACE reads. The repertoire consists of more than 650,000 distinct CDR3 sequences, with 25% to 30% occurring once and the leading ten covering 3%. The sample also formed part of further work on T cells of mothers and their children. Per that paper: Thymic selection shapes TCR recombination output similarly in related and unrelated pairs.

Material for sequencing was blood. The TCR comes from a boy younger than 18 in good health. The V and J genes are TRBV21-1 and TRBJ2-3; TRBD1 reflects the table's D call only, with no check against the DNA. TRBV21-1 is annotated as a pseudogene. This CDR3 reads CASSKLEDGQDTQYF. CDR3 nucleotide sequence: TGTGCCAGCAGCAAATTAGAGGACGGACAAGATACGCAGTATTTT.